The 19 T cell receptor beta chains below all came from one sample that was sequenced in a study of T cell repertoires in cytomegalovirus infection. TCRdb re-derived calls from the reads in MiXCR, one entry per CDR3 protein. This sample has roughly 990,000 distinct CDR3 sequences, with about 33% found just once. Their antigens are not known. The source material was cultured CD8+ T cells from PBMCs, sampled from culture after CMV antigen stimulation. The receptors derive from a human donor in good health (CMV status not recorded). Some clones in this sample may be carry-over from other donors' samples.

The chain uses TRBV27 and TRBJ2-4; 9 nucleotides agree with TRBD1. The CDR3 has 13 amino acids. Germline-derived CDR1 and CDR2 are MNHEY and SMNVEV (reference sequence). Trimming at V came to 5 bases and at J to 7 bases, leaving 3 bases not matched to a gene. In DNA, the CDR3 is TGTGCCAGCAGTCGGACAGGGGACAACATTCAGTACTTC. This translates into CASSRTGDNIQYF.

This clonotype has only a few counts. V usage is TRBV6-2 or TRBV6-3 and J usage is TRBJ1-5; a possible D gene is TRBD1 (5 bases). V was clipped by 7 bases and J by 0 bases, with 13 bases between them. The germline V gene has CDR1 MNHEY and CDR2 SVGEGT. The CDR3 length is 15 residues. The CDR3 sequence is CASISTEYSNQPQHF. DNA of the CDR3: TGTGCCAGCATTTCGACAGAGTATAGCAATCAGCCCCAGCATTTT.

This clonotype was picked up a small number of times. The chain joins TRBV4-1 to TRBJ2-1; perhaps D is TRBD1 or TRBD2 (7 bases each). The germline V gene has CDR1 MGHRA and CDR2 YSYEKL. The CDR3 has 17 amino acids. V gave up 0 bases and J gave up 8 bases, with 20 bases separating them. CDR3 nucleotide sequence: TGCGCCAGCAGCCAAGAAGGGGGCAGCGGGGTAAGCGATGAGCAGTTCTTC. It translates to CASSQEGGSGVSDEQFF.

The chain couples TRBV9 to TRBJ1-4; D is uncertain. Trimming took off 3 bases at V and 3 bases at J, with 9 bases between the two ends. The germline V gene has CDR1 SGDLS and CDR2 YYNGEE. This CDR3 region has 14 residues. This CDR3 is CASSARDPNEKLFF. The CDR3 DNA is TGTGCCAGCAGCGCCCGGGATCCTAATGAAAAACTGTTTTTT.

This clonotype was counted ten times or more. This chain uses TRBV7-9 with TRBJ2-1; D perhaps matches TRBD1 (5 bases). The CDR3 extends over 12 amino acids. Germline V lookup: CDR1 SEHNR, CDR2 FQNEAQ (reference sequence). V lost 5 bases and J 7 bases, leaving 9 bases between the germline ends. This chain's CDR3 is CASSGAKNEQFF. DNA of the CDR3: TGTGCCAGCAGCGGGGCAAAAAATGAGCAGTTCTTC.

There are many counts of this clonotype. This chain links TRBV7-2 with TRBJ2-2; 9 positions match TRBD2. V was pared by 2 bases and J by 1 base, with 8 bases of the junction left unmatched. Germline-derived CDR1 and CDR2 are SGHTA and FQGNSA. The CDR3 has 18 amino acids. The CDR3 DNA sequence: TGTGCCAGCAGCTTAACGGTAGCGGGGGCCCTGAACACCGGGGAGCTGTTTTTT. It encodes CASSLTVAGALNTGELFF.

CDR3 protein: CASSPQGLGQPQHF. Written as DNA, the CDR3 is TGCGCCAGCAGCCCCCAGGGATTGGGTCAGCCCCAGCATTTT. This rearrangement joins TRBV4-1 to TRBJ1-5; D may be TRBD1 (5 bases). Trimming removed 4 bases from V and 6 bases from J, with 13 bases in between. Germline-derived CDR1 and CDR2 are MGHRA and YSYEKL. The CDR3 extends over 14 amino acids.

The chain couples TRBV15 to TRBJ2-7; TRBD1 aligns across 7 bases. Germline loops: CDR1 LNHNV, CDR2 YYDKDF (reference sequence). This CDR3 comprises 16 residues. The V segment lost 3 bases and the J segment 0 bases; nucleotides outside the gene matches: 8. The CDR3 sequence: CATSRVPGQTSYEQYF. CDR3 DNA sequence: TGTGCCACCAGCAGGGTACCGGGACAGACCTCCTACGAGCAGTACTTC.

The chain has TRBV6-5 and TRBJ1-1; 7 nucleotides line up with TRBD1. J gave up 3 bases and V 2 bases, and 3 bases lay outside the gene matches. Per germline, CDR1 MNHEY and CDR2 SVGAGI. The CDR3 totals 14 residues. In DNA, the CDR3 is TGTGCCAGCAGTTACAGGGGGCCCGACACTGAAGCTTTCTTT. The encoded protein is CASSYRGPDTEAFF.

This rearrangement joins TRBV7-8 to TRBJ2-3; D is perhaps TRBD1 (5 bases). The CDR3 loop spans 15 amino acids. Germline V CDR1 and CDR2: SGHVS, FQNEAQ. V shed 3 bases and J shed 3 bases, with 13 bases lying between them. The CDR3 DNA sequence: TGTGCCAGCAGCTTTTTGCAGGGATTAACAGATACGCAGTATTTT. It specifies CASSFLQGLTDTQYF.

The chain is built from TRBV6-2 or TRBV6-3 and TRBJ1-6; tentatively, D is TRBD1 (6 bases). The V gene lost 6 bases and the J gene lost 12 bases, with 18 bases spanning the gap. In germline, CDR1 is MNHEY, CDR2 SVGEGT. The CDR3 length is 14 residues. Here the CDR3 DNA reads TGTGCCAGCAGCCGGGGGACACCCCCAAAACCCCTCCACTTT. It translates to CASSRGTPPKPLHF.

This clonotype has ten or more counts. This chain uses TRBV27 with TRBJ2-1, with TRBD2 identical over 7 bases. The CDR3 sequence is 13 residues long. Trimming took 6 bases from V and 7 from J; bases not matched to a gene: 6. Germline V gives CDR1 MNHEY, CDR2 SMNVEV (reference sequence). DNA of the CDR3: TGTGCCAGCAGCACCAGCGGGGTAAATGAGCAGTTCTTC. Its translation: CASSTSGVNEQFF.

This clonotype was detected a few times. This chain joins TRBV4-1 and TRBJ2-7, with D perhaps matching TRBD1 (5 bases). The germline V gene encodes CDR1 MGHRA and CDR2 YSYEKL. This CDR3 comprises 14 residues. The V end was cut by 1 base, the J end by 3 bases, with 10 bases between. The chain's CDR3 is CASSQVGAGYEQYF. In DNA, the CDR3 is TGCGCCAGCAGCCAAGTAGGGGCCGGCTACGAGCAGTACTTC.

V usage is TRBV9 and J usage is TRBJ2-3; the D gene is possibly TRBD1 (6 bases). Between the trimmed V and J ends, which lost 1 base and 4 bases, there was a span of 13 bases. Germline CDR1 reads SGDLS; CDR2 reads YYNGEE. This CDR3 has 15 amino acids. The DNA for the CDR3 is TGTGCCAGCAGCGTATTCAACAGGGTGTCAGATACGCAGTATTTT. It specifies CASSVFNRVSDTQYF.

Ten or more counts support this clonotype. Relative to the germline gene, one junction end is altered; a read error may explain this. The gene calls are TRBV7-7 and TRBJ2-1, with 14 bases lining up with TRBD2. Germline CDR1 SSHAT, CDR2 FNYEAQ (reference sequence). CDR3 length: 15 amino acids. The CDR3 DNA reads TGTGCTAGCAGCTCGGGACTAGCGGGGGCAACTGAGCAGTTCTTC. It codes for CASSSGLAGATEQFF.

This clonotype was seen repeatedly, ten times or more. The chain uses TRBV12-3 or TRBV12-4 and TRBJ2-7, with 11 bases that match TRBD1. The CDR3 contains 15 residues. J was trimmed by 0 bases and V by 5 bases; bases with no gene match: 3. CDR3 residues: CASSPDRGPSYEQYF. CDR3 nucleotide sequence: TGTGCCAGCAGTCCGGACAGGGGGCCCTCCTACGAGCAGTACTTC.

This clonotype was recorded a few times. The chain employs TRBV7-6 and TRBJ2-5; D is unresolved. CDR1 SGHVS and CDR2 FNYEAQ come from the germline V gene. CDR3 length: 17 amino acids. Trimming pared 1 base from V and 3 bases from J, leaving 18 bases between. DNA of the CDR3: TGTGCCAGCAGCTTAGTGGCTAGGCTCCAAGACAAAGAGACCCAGTACTTC. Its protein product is CASSLVARLQDKETQYF.

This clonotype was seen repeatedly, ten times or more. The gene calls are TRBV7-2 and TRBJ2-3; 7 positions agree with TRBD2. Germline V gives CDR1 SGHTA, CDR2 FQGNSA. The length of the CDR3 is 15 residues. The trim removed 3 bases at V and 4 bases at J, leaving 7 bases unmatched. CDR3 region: CASSFSGGLADTQYF. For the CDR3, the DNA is TGTGCCAGCAGCTTCTCCGGGGGGTTGGCAGATACGCAGTATTTT.

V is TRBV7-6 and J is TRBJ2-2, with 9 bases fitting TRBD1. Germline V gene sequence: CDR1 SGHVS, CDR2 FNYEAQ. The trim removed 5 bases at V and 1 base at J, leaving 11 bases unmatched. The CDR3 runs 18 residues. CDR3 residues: CASSPRVGGQGNTGELFF. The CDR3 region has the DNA TGTGCCAGCAGCCCAAGGGTAGGGGGACAGGGGAACACCGGGGAGCTGTTTTTT.